The rows below give T cell receptor beta chains drawn from one sample of a study of human T cells and chemical hapten exposure. TCRdb re-called the RACE reads through MiXCR, storing one row per CDR3 protein. This table holds 190,000 or so distinct CDR3 sequences, 30% found once. The source was whole blood, collected in connection with sensitization to the hapten diphenylcyclopropenone (DPC). Every receptor here comes from a woman aged 25 to 39 with alopecia areata. Some clones in this sample may be carry-over from other donors' samples. CDR3s include the opening cysteine and the closing phenylalanine or tryptophan. A D gene is named only where the DNA matches it firmly. A row's size may be missing; if present it is once, few, many or a size class.

J: TRBJ2-5
D: TRBD1
size: -
V: TRBV11-3
DNA: TGTGCCAGCAGCTTAAGTGGTTGGGGACAGACCCAAGAGACCCAGTACTTC
CDR3: CASSLSGWGQTQETQYF

J: TRBJ1-5
D: -
size: -
V: TRBV6-2/TRBV6-3
DNA: TGTGCCAGCAGCGATCGGGGGAAGGACAATCAGCCCCAGCATTTT
CDR3: CASSDRGKDNQPQHF

J: TRBJ1-2
D: -
size: -
V: TRBV25-1
DNA: TGTGCCAGCAGTGAATTGGGTCTCAACTATGGCTACACCTTC
CDR3: CASSELGLNYGYTF

J: TRBJ2-1
D: TRBD1
size: -
V: TRBV27
DNA: TGTGCCAGCTCCCCCGGGACAGGGAGGACTGAGCAGTTCTTC
CDR3: CASSPGTGRTEQFF

J: TRBJ2-7
D: -
size: -
V: TRBV24-1
DNA: TGTGCCACCGAATCTCAGGGTACCTACGAGCAGTACTTC
CDR3: CATESQGTYEQYF

J: TRBJ1-4
D: -
size: many
V: TRBV12-3/TRBV12-4
DNA: TGTGCCAGCAGTTTAGTTATGCTTGAAAAACTGTTTTTT
CDR3: CASSLVMLEKLFF

J: TRBJ1-4
D: TRBD1
size: -
V: TRBV4-2
DNA: TGTGCCAGCAGCCAAGATAGGGACAGTCAAAATGAAAAACTGTTTTTT
CDR3: CASSQDRDSQNEKLFF

J: TRBJ2-3
D: -
size: many
V: TRBV7-2
DNA: TGTGCCAGCAGCCGGTTTAGCGGAGGGGGAGATACGCAGTATTTT
CDR3: CASSRFSGGGDTQYF

J: TRBJ1-1
D: -
size: few
V: TRBV6-2/TRBV6-3
DNA: TGTGCCAGCAAGAAGGACGGCATGAACACTGAAGCTTTCTTT
CDR3: CASKKDGMNTEAFF

J: TRBJ2-7
D: TRBD1
size: few
V: TRBV10-3
DNA: TGTGCCATCAGGAGGACAGGCCGCTCCTACGAGCAGTACTTC
CDR3: CAIRRTGRSYEQYF

J: TRBJ2-4
D: -
size: once
V: TRBV27
DNA: TGTGCCAGCAGGAGGGACGTGGCCAAAAACATTCAGTACTTC
CDR3: CASRRDVAKNIQYF

J: TRBJ2-3
D: -
size: -
V: TRBV7-9
DNA: TGTGCCAGCAGGGCCTTCGGAACAGATACGCAGTATTTT
CDR3: CASRAFGTDTQYF

J: TRBJ2-7
D: TRBD2
size: -
V: TRBV5-1
DNA: TGCGCCAGCAGCTTGGTGGCTAGCGGGGGGTTCTACGAGCAGTACTTC
CDR3: CASSLVASGGFYEQYF

J: TRBJ2-5
D: -
size: few
V: TRBV28
DNA: TGTGCCAGCAGTTTCCCCCGCGTACAAGAGACCCAGTACTTC
CDR3: CASSFPRVQETQYF

J: TRBJ1-5
D: -
size: -
V: TRBV29-1
DNA: TGCAGCGTCACTATGGGCAGCAATCAGCCCCAGCATTTT
CDR3: CSVTMGSNQPQHF

J: TRBJ2-1
D: TRBD2
size: -
V: TRBV29-1
DNA: TGCAGCGTTGTTTGGGCGGGGGGGTTTCAGTATAAGCAGTTCTTC
CDR3: CSVVWAGGFQYKQFF